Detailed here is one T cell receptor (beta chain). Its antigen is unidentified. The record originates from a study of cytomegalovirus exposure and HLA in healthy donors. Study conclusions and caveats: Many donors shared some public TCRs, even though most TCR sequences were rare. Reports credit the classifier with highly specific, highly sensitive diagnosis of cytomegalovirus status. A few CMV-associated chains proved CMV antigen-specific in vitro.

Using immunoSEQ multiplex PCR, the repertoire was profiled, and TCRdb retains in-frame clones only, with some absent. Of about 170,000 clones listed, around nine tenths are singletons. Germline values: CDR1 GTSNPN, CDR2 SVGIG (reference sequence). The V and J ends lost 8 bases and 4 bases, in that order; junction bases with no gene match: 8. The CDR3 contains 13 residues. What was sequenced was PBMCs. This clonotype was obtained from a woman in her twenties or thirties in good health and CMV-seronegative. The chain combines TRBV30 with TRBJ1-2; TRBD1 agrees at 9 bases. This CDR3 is CAAGTGLFYGYTF. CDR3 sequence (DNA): TGTGCCGCCGGGACAGGGTTATTCTATGGCTACACCTTC.